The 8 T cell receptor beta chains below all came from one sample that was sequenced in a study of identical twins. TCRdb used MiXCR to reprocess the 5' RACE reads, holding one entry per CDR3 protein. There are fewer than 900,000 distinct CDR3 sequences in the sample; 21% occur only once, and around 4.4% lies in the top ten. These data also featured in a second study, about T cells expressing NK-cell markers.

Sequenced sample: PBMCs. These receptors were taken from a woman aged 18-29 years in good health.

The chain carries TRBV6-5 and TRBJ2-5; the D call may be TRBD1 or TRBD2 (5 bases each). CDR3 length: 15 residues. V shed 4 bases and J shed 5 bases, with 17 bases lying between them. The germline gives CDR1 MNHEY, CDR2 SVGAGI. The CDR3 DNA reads TGTGCCAGCAGTTGGGGGACGGAGTTGGGCGAGACCCAGTACTTC. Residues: CASSWGTELGETQYF.

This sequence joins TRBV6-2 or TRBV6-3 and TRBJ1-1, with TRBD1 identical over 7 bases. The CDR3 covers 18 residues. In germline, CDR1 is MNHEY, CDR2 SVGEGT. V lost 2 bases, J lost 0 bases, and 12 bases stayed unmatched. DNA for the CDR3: TGTGCCAGCAGTTACAATCCCACAGGGGATGGAATGAACACTGAAGCTTTCTTT. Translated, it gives CASSYNPTGDGMNTEAFF.

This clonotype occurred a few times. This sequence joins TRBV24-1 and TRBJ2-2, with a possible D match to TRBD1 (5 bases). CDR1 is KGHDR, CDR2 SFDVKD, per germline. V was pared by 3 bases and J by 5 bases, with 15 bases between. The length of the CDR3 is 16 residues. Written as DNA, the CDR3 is TGTGCCACCAGTGATGCAAGGGGCCCCGGGACCGGGGAGCTGTTTTTT. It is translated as CATSDARGPGTGELFF.

The CDR3 DNA follows: TGTGCCAGCGGCTTTACTTTGGGACTAGGAGTCACAGATACGCAGTATTTT. Translated, it gives CASGFTLGLGVTDTQYF. The rearrangement links TRBV16 to TRBJ2-3, with TRBD2 matching over 8 bases. CDR1 is KGHSY, CDR2 FQNENV, per germline. V was clipped by 8 bases and J by 2 bases; unmatched bases: 15. The CDR3 length is 17 residues.

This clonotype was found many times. For the CDR3, the DNA is TGCAGCGTCGCCGACAGGGGTCGCGAGCAGTACTTC. It specifies CSVADRGREQYF. The gene calls are TRBV29-1 and TRBJ2-7, with 8 nucleotides matching TRBD1. With 6 bases clipped from V and 6 bases from J, the junction kept 7 bases outside the gene matches. This CDR3 comprises 12 residues. Germline CDR1 and CDR2: SQVTM and ANQGSEA.

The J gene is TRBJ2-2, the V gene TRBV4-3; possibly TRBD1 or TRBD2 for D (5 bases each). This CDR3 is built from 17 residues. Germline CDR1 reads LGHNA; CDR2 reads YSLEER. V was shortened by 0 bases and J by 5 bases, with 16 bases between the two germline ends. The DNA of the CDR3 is TGCGCCAGCAGCCAAGATTTTAGGTCTTGGGGGACCGGGGAGCTGTTTTTT. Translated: CASSQDFRSWGTGELFF.

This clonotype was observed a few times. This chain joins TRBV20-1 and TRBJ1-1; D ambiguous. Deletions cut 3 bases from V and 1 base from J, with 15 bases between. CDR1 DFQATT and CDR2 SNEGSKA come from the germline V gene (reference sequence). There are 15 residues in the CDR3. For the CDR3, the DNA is TGCAGTGCTAGTACGAGGGCAAGTGGGAACACTGAAGCTTTCTTT. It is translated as CSASTRASGNTEAFF.

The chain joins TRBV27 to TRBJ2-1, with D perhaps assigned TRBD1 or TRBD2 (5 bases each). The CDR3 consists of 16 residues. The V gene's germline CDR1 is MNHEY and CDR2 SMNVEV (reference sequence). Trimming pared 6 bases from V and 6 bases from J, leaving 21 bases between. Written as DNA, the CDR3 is TGTGCCAGCAGCTCGGTCCGGGACCGGGGACGCAATGAGCAGTTCTTC. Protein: CASSSVRDRGRNEQFF.